These 20 T cell receptor beta chains came from one sample sequenced in a study of cytomegalovirus exposure and HLA in healthy donors. It was with 60 Vbeta and 13 Jbeta primers that the PCR ran. The assay was immunoSEQ multiplex PCR, and TCRdb's table has in-frame clones only and misses some. The sample holds 180,000 or so clones; about four fifths are singletons and the top ten take 2.9%. The sequencing sample was made of PBMCs. The source is a male donor in good health and CMV-seronegative.

The chain carries TRBV19 and TRBJ1-5; 7 bases fit TRBD1. The J segment lost 2 bases and the V segment lost 5 bases, leaving 9 bases of the junction unmatched. Germline assignment: CDR1 LNHDA and CDR2 SQIVND (reference sequence). The CDR3 is 16 amino acids. The CDR3 region has the DNA TGTGCCAGTAGTTCCCAAGGGGGCTTTGGCAATCAGCCCCAGCATTTT. It yields the protein CASSSQGGFGNQPQHF.

The rearrangement joins TRBV28 to TRBJ2-7, with TRBD1 identical over 7 bases. CDR3 length equals 12 residues. The junction had 4 bases not matched to a gene; V was cut back by 5 bases and J by 6 bases. Germline CDR1 reads MDHEN; CDR2 reads SYDVKM. The CDR3 nucleotides are TGTGCCAGCAGTCGACAGGGCTGCGAGCAGTACTTC. The encoded protein is CASSRQGCEQYF.

The rearrangement links TRBV15 to TRBJ2-4; 7 bases agree with TRBD1. V dropped 7 bases and J dropped 1; count of bases not matched to a gene: 1. The CDR3 has 13 residues. Germline CDR1 LNHNV, CDR2 YYDKDF (reference sequence). CDR3 sequence (DNA): TGTGCCACCAAGGACAGGGCCAAAAACATTCAGTACTTC. Its translation: CATKDRAKNIQYF.

The gene calls are TRBV25-1 and TRBJ2-3, with 11 bases identical to TRBD2. CDR1 is MGHDK, CDR2 SYGVNS, per germline. The V gene end was trimmed by 4 bases and the J gene end by 5 bases; junction bases not matched to a gene: 5. This CDR3 has 15 amino acids. CDR3 nucleotides: TGTGCCAGCAGTGTACTAGCGGGAGCGGGAGATACGCAGTATTTT. Its translation: CASSVLAGAGDTQYF.

This clone has just one count. The rearrangement uses TRBV30 and TRBJ2-1, with D tentatively TRBD2 (5 bases). This CDR3 spans 14 amino acids. Per germline, CDR1 GTSNPN and CDR2 SVGIG (reference sequence). V lost 2 bases and J lost 6, with 14 bases in between. CDR3 sequence (DNA): TGTGCCTGGAGTATTCTAGCTCGGGCCAATGAGCAGTTCTTC. Translating it yields CAWSILARANEQFF. The whole variable domain, remainder taken from reference TRBV30 and TRBJ2-1, is SQTIHQWPATLVQPVGSPLSLECTVEGTSNPNLYWYRQAAGRGLQLLFYSVGIGQISSEVPQNLSASRPQDRQFILSSKKLLLSDSGFYLCAWSILARANEQFFGPGTRLTVL.

Remarks on this clone: The same CDR3 also results from other DNA sequences found in this sample. The genes are TRBV6-5 and TRBJ1-1; TRBD1 agrees at 10 bases. V dropped 7 bases and J dropped 2; count of bases not matched to a gene: 7. This CDR3 is 15 amino acids long. The V gene's germline CDR1 is MNHEY and CDR2 SVGAGI. The CDR3 loop reads CASTNRQGANTEAFF. The CDR3 nucleotides are TGTGCCAGCACCAATCGACAGGGGGCTAACACTGAAGCTTTCTTT.

This CDR3 reads CASRPEGGTEAFF. The CDR3 nucleotides are TGCGCCAGCAGACCGGAGGGTGGCACTGAAGCTTTCTTT. The chain couples TRBV5-1 to TRBJ1-1; D remains unclear. The CDR3 length is 13 residues. V shed 5 bases and J shed 4 bases, with 12 bases lying between them. In germline, CDR1 is SGHRS, CDR2 YFSETQ.

The genes are TRBV6-6 and TRBJ2-5; D is uncertain. Trimming shortened V by 2 bases and J by 6 bases, and 10 bases separated the two germline ends. Germline V lookup: CDR1 MNHNY, CDR2 SVGAGI (reference sequence). This CDR3 has 13 residues. This CDR3 is CASSYVTVKTQYF. DNA for the CDR3: TGTGCCAGCAGTTACGTCACAGTTAAGACCCAGTACTTC.

The chain carries TRBV5-4 and TRBJ2-2, with TRBD2 as a possible D gene (6 bases). This CDR3 contains 15 residues. The V gene lost 5 bases and the J gene lost 3 bases, with 14 bases spanning the gap. CDR1 and CDR2 (germline): SGHNT, YYREEE (reference sequence). As DNA, the CDR3 is TGTGCCAGCAGACTATCGGGACTCGACACCGGGGAGCTGTTTTTT. It yields the protein CASRLSGLDTGELFF.

This sequence joins TRBV13 and TRBJ2-1; 7 positions match TRBD2. From germline, CDR1 is PRHDT and CDR2 FYEKMQ (reference sequence). V trimming: 2 bases; J trimming: 4 bases; junction bases outside the gene matches: 8. This CDR3 contains 16 residues. CDR3 nucleotides: TGTGCCAGCAGCTTACGACCAGCGGGATCATACAATGAGCAGTTCTTC. Amino acid sequence: CASSLRPAGSYNEQFF.

The CDR3 is CAWSGIQGNQPQHF. CDR3 bases: TGTGCCTGGAGTGGGATACAGGGAAATCAGCCCCAGCATTTT. V and J are TRBV30 and TRBJ1-5, with D perhaps matching TRBD1 (6 bases). Germline V gene sequence: CDR1 GTSNPN, CDR2 SVGIG (reference sequence). V gave up 1 base and J gave up 4 bases, with 11 bases separating them. The CDR3 has 14 amino acids.

In DNA, the CDR3 is TGTGCCAGTACCGCTGGCGGGGGGGCAAATGAGCAGTTCTTC. Its translation: CASTAGGGANEQFF. The chain links TRBV19 to TRBJ2-1, with 9 positions matching TRBD2. The CDR3 has 14 amino acids. J gave up 7 bases and V 7 bases, and 8 bases lay outside the gene matches. Germline V lookup: CDR1 LNHDA, CDR2 SQIVND (reference sequence).

The rearrangement links TRBV27 to TRBJ1-2, with 10 bases matching TRBD1. Germline V gene sequence: CDR1 MNHEY, CDR2 SMNVEV (reference sequence). The V gene end was trimmed by 7 bases and the J gene end by 4 bases; junction bases not matched to a gene: 6. The CDR3 is 14 amino acids. CDR3 sequence (DNA): TGTGCCAGCACGGACAGGGGGGGGATCTATGGCTACACCTTC. Amino acids: CASTDRGGIYGYTF.

The V and J genes are TRBV28 and TRBJ1-3; D is perhaps TRBD1 (5 bases). This CDR3 has 15 residues. The ends were cut back, 2 bases at V and 0 bases at J, with 8 bases in the middle. Germline V CDR1 and CDR2: MDHEN, SYDVKM. This CDR3 reads CASSLRGLSGNTIYF. In nucleotides, the CDR3 is TGTGCCAGCAGTTTAAGGGGCCTCTCTGGAAACACCATATATTTT. Complete variable domain (other parts from reference TRBV28 and TRBJ1-3): DVKVTQSSRYLVKRTGEKVFLECVQDMDHENMFWYRQDPGLGLRLIYFSYDVKMKEKGDIPEGYSVSREKKERFSLILESASTNQTSMYLCASSLRGLSGNTIYFGEGSWLTVV.

The gene calls are TRBV7-2 and TRBJ2-7, with a weak D call TRBD1 (6 bases). V was clipped by 5 bases and J by 5 bases, with 13 bases between them. Germline lookup yields CDR1 SGHTA and CDR2 FQGNSA. This CDR3 spans 13 amino acids. The CDR3 reads CASSIRGFDEQYF. As DNA, the CDR3 is TGTGCCAGCAGCATCAGGGGTTTTGACGAGCAGTACTTC. Combining the CDR3 with reference TRBV7-2 and TRBJ2-7 gives the whole variable domain GAGVSQSPSNKVTEKGKDVELRCDPISGHTALYWYRQSLGQGLEFLIYFQGNSAPDKSGLPSDRFSAERTGGSVSTLTIQRTQQEDSAVYLCASSIRGFDEQYFGPGTRLTVT.

This chain links TRBV6-5 with TRBJ2-7, with D possibly TRBD2 on 5 matching bases. The CDR3 contains 14 residues. The V gene lost 2 bases and the J gene lost 3 bases, with 11 bases spanning the gap. Germline V gene data show CDR1 as MNHEY and CDR2 as SVGAGI. CDR3 protein: CASSYAMGSYEQYF. The CDR3 nucleotides read TGTGCCAGCAGTTACGCGATGGGGAGCTACGAGCAGTACTTC.

The chain recombines TRBV30 with TRBJ1-5; D is unresolved. This CDR3 has 12 amino acids. The V end lost 0 bases, the J end lost 9 bases, and 9 bases lay between the germline ends. Germline V gene sequence: CDR1 GTSNPN, CDR2 SVGIG (reference sequence). The CDR3 DNA reads as TGTGCCTGGAGTGTAGACGCAGGGCCCCAGCATTTT. It is translated as CAWSVDAGPQHF.

This sequence joins TRBV30 and TRBJ1-5; a possible D gene is TRBD1 (5 bases). Trimming took 0 bases from V and 6 from J, leaving 12 bases between them. The germline V gene encodes CDR1 GTSNPN and CDR2 SVGIG (reference sequence). The CDR3 length is 14 residues. CDR3 sequence: CAWSVRQGSQPQHF. The CDR3 DNA sequence: TGTGCCTGGAGTGTAAGGCAGGGCAGTCAGCCCCAGCATTTT.

As to this clone: One end of the junction is discordant with germline, which a read error may explain. This sequence joins TRBV7-9 and TRBJ2-5; 10 bases line up with TRBD2. Germline CDR1 and CDR2: SEHNR and FQNEAQ (reference sequence). CDR3 size: 11 residues. The CDR3 sequence: CSSSLEGLANF. The CDR3 DNA follows: TGTTCCAGCAGCTTAGAGGGACTAGCGAACTTC.

V and J are TRBV28 and TRBJ2-7, with TRBD1 matching 8 bases. V shed 6 bases and J 0 bases; nucleotides not matched to a gene: 4. Germline lookup yields CDR1 MDHEN and CDR2 SYDVKM. This CDR3 comprises 14 residues. CDR3 DNA sequence: TGTGCCAGCAGCCAGCAGGGGGCCTCCTACGAGCAGTACTTC. Protein sequence: CASSQQGASYEQYF.